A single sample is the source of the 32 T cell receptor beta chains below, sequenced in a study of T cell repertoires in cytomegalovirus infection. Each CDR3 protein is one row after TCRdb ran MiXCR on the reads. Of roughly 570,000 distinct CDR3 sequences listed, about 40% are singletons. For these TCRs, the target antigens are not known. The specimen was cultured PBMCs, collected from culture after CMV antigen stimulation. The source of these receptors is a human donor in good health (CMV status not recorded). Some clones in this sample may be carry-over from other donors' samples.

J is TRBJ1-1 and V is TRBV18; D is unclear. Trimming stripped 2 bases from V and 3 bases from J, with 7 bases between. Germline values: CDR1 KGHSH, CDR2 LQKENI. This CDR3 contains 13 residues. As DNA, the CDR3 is TGTGCCAGCTCACCAACAGTTTACACTGAAGCTTTCTTT. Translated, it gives CASSPTVYTEAFF.

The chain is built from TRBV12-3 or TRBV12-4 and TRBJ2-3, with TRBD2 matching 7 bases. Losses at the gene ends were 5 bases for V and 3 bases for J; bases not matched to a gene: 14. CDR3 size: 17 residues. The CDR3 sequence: CASSPPSREAATDTQYF. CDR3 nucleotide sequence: TGTGCCAGCAGTCCTCCGTCTCGGGAGGCCGCGACAGATACGCAGTATTTT.

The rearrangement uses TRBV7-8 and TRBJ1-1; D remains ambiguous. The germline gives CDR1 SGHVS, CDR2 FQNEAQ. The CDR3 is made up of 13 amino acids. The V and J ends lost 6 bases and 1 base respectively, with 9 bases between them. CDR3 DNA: TGTGCCAGCAGAGGTCCCGAGAACACTGAAGCTTTCTTT. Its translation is CASRGPENTEAFF.

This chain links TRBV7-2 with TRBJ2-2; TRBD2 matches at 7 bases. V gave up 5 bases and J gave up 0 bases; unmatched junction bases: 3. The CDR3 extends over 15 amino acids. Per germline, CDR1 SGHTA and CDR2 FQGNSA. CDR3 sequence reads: CASSRSGANTGELFF. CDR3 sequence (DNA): TGTGCCAGCAGCCGAAGCGGGGCGAACACCGGGGAGCTGTTTTTT.

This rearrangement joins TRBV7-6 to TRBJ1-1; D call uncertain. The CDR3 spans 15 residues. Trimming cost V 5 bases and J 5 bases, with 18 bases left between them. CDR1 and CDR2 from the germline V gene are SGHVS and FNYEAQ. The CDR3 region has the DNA TGTGCCAGCAGCACTACCGGCAGCCGGGGAACTGAAGCTTTCTTT. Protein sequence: CASSTTGSRGTEAFF.

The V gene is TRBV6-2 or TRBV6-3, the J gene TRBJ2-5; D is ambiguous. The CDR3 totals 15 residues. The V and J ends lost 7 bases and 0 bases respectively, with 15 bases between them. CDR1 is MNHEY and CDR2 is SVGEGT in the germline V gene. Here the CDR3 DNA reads TGTGCCAGCAAACGCCGGTGGCGGAACCAAGAGACCCAGTACTTC. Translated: CASKRRWRNQETQYF.

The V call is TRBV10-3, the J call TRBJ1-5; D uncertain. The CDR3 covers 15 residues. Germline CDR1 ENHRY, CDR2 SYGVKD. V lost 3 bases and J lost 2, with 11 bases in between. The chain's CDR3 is CAISDNIVGNQPQHF. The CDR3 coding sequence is TGTGCCATCAGTGACAACATAGTGGGCAATCAGCCCCAGCATTTT.

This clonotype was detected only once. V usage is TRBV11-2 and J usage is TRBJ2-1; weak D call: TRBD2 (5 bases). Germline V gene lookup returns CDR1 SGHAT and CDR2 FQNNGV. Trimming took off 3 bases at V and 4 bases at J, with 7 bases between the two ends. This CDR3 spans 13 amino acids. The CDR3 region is CASSFGEYNEQFF. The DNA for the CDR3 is TGTGCCAGCAGCTTTGGGGAGTACAATGAGCAGTTCTTC.

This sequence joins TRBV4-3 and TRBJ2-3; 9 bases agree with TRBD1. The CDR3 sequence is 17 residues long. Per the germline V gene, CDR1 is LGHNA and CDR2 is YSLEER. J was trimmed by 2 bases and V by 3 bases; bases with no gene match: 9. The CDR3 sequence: CASSHPRDREDTDTQYF. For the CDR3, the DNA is TGCGCCAGCAGCCACCCCCGGGACAGGGAAGACACAGATACGCAGTATTTT.

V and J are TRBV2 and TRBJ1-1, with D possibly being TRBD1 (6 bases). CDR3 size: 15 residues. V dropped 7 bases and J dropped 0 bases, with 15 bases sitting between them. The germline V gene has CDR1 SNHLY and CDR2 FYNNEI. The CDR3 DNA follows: TGTGCCAGCACGCTTACAGGGAACCTGAACACTGAAGCTTTCTTT. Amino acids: CASTLTGNLNTEAFF.

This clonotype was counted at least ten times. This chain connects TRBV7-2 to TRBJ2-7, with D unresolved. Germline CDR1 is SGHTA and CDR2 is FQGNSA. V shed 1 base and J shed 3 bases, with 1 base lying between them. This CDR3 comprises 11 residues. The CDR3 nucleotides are TGTGCCAGCAGCTTAGTCTACGAGCAGTACTTC. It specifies CASSLVYEQYF.

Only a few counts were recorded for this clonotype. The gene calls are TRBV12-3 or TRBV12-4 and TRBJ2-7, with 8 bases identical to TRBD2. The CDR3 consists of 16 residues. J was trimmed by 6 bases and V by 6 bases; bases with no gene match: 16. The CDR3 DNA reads TGTGCCAGCAGGGGGCCCGGGGGACTAGTAATATCCGAGCAGTACTTC. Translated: CASRGPGGLVISEQYF.

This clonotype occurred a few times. The CDR3 bases are TGTGCCAGTAGTGACAAGACAGGGGGCTACACTGAAGCTTTCTTT. Translation gives CASSDKTGGYTEAFF. The chain employs TRBV19 and TRBJ1-1; TRBD1 matches at 10 bases. Germline assignment: CDR1 LNHDA and CDR2 SQIVND (reference sequence). This CDR3 has 15 residues. J gave up 3 bases and V 5 bases, and 6 bases lay outside the gene matches.

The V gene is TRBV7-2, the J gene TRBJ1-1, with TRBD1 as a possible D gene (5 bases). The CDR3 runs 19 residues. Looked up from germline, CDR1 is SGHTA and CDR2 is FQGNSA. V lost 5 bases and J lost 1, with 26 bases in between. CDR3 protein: CASSADRPGRTKGNTEAFF. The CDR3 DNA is TGTGCCAGCAGCGCCGATCGTCCGGGGCGTACGAAGGGGAACACTGAAGCTTTCTTT.

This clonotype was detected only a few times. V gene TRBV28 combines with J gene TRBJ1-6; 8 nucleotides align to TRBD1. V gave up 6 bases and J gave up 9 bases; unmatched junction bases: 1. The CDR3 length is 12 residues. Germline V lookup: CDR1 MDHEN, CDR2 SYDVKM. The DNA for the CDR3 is TGTGCCAGCAGAACAGGGGGTTCACCCCTCCACTTT. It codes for CASRTGGSPLHF.

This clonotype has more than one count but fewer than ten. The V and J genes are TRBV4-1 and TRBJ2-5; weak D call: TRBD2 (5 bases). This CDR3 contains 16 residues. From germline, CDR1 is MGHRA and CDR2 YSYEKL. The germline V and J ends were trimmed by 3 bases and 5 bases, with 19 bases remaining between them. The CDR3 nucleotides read TGCGCCAGCAGCCAGGTCGGCCTAGCAGCCGGGGAGACCCAGTACTTC. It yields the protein CASSQVGLAAGETQYF.

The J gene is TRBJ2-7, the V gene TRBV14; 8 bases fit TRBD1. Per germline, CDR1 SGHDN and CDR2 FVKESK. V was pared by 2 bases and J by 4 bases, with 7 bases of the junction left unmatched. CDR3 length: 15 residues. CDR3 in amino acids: CASSQIGQGFYEQYF. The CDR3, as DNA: TGTGCCAGCAGCCAAATCGGACAGGGCTTTTACGAGCAGTACTTC.

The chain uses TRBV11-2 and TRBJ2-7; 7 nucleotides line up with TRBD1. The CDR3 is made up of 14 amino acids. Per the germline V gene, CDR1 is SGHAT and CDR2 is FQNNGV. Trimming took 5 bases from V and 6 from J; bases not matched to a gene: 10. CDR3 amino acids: CASSPQGGTFEQYF. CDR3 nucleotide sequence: TGTGCCAGCAGCCCTCAAGGGGGCACCTTCGAGCAGTACTTC. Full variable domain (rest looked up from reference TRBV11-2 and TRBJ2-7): EAGVAQSPRYKIIEKRQSVAFWCNPISGHATLYWYQQILGQGPKLLIQFQNNGVVDDSQLPKDRFSAERLKGVDSTLKIQPAKLEDSAVYLCASSPQGGTFEQYFGPGTRLTVT.

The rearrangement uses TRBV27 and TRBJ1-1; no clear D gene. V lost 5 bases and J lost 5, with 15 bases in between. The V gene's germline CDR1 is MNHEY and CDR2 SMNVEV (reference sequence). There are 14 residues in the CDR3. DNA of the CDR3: TGTGCCAGCAGTCTGAACGTAGGTGGGACTGAAGCTTTCTTT. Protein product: CASSLNVGGTEAFF.

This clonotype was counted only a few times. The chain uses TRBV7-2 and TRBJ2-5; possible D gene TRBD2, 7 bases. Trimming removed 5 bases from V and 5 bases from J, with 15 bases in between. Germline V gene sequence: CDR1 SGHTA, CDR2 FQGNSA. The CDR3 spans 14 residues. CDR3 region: CASSRPGGWETQYF. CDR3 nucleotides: TGTGCCAGCAGCCGGCCGGGGGGCTGGGAGACCCAGTACTTC.

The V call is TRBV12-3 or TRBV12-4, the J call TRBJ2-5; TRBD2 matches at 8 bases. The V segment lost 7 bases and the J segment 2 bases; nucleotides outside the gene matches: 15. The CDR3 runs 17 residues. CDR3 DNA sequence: TGTGCCAGCACCTCCTCGAAGGGACGGGAGGGACAAGAGACCCAGTACTTC. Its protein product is CASTSSKGREGQETQYF.

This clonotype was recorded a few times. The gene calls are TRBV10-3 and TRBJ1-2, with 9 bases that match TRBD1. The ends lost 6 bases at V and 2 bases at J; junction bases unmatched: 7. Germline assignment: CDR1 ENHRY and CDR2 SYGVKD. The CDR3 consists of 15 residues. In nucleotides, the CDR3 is TGTGCCATCAGGGACAGGGGAGGCGGAAACTATGGCTACACCTTC. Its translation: CAIRDRGGGNYGYTF.

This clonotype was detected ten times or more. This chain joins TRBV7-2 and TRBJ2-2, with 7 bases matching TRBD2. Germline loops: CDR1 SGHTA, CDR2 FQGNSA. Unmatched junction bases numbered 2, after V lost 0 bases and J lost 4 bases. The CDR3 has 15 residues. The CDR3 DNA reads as TGTGCCAGCAGCTTAGCGGGGGGGGGCACCGGGGAGCTGTTTTTT. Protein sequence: CASSLAGGGTGELFF.

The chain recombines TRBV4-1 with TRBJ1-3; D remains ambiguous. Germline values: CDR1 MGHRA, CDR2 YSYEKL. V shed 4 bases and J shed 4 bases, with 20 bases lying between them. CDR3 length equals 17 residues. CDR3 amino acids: CASSPQALIASGNTIYF. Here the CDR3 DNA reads TGCGCCAGCAGCCCCCAGGCTCTTATAGCATCCGGAAACACCATATATTTT.

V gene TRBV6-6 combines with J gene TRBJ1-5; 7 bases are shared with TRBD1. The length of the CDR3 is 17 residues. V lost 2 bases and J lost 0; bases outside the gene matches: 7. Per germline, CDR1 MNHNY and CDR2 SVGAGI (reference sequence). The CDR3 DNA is TGTGCCAGCAGTTACGAAGGGGGCCCGTATAGCAATCAGCCCCAGCATTTT. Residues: CASSYEGGPYSNQPQHF.

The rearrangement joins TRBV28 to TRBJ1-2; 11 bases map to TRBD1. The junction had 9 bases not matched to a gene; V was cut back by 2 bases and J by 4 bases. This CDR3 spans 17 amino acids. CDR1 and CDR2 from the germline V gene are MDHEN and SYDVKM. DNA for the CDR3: TGTGCCAGCAGTTTAAAAGGGACAGGGGGGAGGCTCTATGGCTACACCTTC. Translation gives CASSLKGTGGRLYGYTF.

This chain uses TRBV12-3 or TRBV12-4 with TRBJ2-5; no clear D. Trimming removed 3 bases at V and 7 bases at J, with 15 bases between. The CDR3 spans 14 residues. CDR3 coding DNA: TGTGCCAGCAGTTTCGGTCAGGATCTAGGGACCCAGTACTTC. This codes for CASSFGQDLGTQYF.

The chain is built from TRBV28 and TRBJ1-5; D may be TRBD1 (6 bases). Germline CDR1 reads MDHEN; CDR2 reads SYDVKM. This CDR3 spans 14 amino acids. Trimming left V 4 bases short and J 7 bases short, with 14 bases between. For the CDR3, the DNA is TGTGCCAGCAGTTCCCTGGGGGCTGGACAGCCCCAGCATTTT. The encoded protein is CASSSLGAGQPQHF.

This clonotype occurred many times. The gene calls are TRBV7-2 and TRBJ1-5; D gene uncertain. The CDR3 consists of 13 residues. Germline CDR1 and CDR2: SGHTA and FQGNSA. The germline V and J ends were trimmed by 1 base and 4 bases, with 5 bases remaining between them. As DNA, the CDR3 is TGTGCCAGCAGCTTAGAGAGGAATCAGCCCCAGCATTTT. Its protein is CASSLERNQPQHF.

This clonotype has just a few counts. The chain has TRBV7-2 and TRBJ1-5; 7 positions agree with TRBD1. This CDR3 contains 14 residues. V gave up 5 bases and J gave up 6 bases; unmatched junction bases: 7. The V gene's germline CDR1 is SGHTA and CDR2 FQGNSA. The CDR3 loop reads CASSVTGLIQPQHF. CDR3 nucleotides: TGTGCCAGCAGCGTGACAGGGTTGATTCAGCCCCAGCATTTT.

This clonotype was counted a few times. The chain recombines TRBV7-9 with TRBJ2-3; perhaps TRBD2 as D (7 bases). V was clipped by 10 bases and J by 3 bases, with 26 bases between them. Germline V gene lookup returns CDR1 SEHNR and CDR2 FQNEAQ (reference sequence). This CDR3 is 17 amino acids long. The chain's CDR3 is CAIALTRGGRSTDTQYF. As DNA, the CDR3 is TGTGCCATAGCTTTGACCAGGGGCGGGAGATCTACAGATACGCAGTATTTT.

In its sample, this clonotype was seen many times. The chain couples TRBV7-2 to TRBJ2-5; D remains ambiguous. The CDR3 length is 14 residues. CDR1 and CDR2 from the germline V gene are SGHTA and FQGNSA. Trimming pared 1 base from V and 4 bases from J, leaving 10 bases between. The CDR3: CASSLVPAVETQYF. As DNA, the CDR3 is TGTGCCAGCAGCTTAGTCCCAGCAGTAGAGACCCAGTACTTC.